This record concerns one T cell receptor (beta chain) sequence. Sequenced by immunoSEQ multiplex PCR; TCRdb stores in-frame clones only, minus some. Among about 45,000 clones, roughly nine tenths were seen once, and the ten largest hold approximately 4.4%. The sample originates from a study of graft-versus-host responses after intestinal transplantation. Study details: Isolated intestinal, liver-intestinal, or multivisceral transplants were what recipients had. The whole recipient group had anti-thymocyte globulin induction followed by tacrolimus and steroids for three to four years.

The ends were cut back, 5 bases at V and 11 bases at J, with 22 bases in the middle. The CDR3 is 15 amino acids. Germline V lookup: CDR1 SGHRS, CDR2 YFSETQ. The sample in question was PBMCs, obtained 524 days after transplant. The source is a human patient who received an intestinal transplant, so some T cells may come from the graft donor. The rearrangement uses TRBV5-1 and TRBJ1-4, with D maybe TRBD1 (5 bases). CDR3 DNA sequence: TGCGCCAGCAGAAGATTAGGAGAGGAAGGGGAGAAACTGTTTTTT. Its translation: CASRRLGEEGEKLFF.